This T cell receptor beta chain was retrieved from a study of T cell changes during pregnancy in multiple sclerosis. Method: immunoSEQ multiplex PCR; TCRdb's copy keeps in-frame clones and lacks some. Of tens of thousands of clones in the sample, 85% to 95% were seen once. This clonotype was obtained from a female donor with multiple sclerosis, enrolled in a pregnancy study. This sample comprised peripheral blood, obtained in the first trimester of pregnancy.

The CDR3, as DNA: TGTGCCAGCAGCCTGGACAGAGAGGGTTACAATGAGCAGTTCTTC. This translates into CASSLDREGYNEQFF. This chain connects TRBV2 to TRBJ2-1; D is possibly TRBD1 (6 bases). Germline V gene sequence: CDR1 SNHLY, CDR2 FYNNEI. The CDR3 is 15 residues long. Trimming cost V 6 bases and J 4 bases, with 16 bases left between them.